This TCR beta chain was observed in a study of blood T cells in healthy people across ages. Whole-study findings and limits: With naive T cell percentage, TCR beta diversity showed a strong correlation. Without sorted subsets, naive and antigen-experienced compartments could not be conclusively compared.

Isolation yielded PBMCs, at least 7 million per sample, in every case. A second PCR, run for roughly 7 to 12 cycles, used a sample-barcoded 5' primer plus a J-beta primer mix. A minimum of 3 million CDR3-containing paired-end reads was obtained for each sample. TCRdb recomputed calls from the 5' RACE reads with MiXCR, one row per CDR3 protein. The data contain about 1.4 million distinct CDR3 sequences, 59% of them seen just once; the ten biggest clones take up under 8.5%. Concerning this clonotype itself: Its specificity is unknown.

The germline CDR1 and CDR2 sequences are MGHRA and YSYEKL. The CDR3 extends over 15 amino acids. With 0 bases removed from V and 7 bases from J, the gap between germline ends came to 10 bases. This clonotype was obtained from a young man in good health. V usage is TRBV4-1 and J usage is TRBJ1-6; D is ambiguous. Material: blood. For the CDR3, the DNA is TGCGCCAGCAGCCAAGATAAGGGTTTGAATTCACCCCTCCACTTT. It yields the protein CASSQDKGLNSPLHF.